These 4 T cell receptor beta chains originate from one sample sequenced in a study of T cells in Graves' hyperthyroidism and ophthalmopathy. Amplified TCR beta CDR3 regions derived from RNA transcripts. Using the HTBI primer set, a first-round RT-PCR was run on the TCR CDR3. Each CDR3 protein is one row after TCRdb ran MiXCR on the multiplex PCR reads. Among under 400,000 distinct CDR3 sequences listed, roughly 15% were seen once. The sequencing sample was made of blood. These TCRs come from an older woman with Graves' ophthalmopathy.

This chain links TRBV7-9 with TRBJ1-4; D is uncertain. V lost 1 base to trimming and J lost 3 bases, with 15 bases between them. CDR3 length: 17 amino acids. In germline, CDR1 is SEHNR, CDR2 FQNEAQ (reference sequence). CDR3 DNA sequence: TGTGCCAGCAGCTTAGGCGGGAAGCCCGTGGCTAATGAAAAACTGTTTTTT. It specifies CASSLGGKPVANEKLFF.

The genes are TRBV27 and TRBJ1-4, with D unresolved. V gave up 5 bases and J gave up 0 bases, with 10 bases separating them. From germline, CDR1 is MNHEY and CDR2 SMNVEV (reference sequence). The CDR3 length is 15 residues. CDR3 bases: TGTGCCAGCAGTCCATTTAGGGCAACTAATGAAAAACTGTTTTTT. Its protein is CASSPFRATNEKLFF. Filled out from reference TRBV27 and TRBJ1-4, the complete variable domain reads EAQVTQNPRYLITVTGKKLTVTCSQNMNHEYMSWYRQDPGLGLRQIYYSMNVEVTDKGDVPEGYKVSRKEKRNFPLILESPSPNQTSLYFCASSPFRATNEKLFFGSGTQLSVL.

Ten or more counts support this clonotype. The V and J genes are TRBV3-1 and TRBJ2-2; D is tentatively TRBD1 or TRBD2 (5 bases each). From germline, CDR1 is LGHDT and CDR2 YNNKEL (reference sequence). Trimming shortened V by 4 bases and J by 7 bases, and 19 bases separated the two germline ends. This CDR3 is built from 16 residues. The CDR3: CASSRYQGTGGGELFF. CDR3 in DNA: TGTGCCAGCAGCCGCTACCAAGGGACCGGCGGCGGGGAGCTGTTTTTT.

This clonotype was seen a few times. The gene calls are TRBV6-6 and TRBJ2-5; D is tentatively TRBD1 or TRBD2 (5 bases each). Trimming cost V 0 bases and J 4 bases, with 15 bases left between them. The germline V gene encodes CDR1 MNHNY and CDR2 SVGAGI (reference sequence). CDR3 length: 16 amino acids. In DNA form, the CDR3 reads TGTGCCAGCAGTTACTCGATCTTTGGGGGTCGAGAGACCCAGTACTTC. This gives the protein CASSYSIFGGRETQYF.